Following are 16 T cell receptor beta chains from one sample sequenced in a study of CD8 T cells in ankylosing spondylitis. TCRdb independently ran MiXCR on the 5' RACE reads; one entry per CDR3 protein. The data show around 150,000 distinct CDR3 sequences, around 10% seen once. Input material: blood, either unsorted or a sorted T cell fraction (not recorded which). Source of these receptors: a male donor with ankylosing spondylitis or in good health (not recorded which).

The J gene is TRBJ1-2, the V gene TRBV7-2; 7 bases agree with TRBD1. V lost 1 base, J lost 5 bases, and 4 bases stayed unmatched. The CDR3 loop spans 14 amino acids. Germline lookup yields CDR1 SGHTA and CDR2 FQGNSA. The chain's CDR3 is CASSLEGADYGYTF. Written as DNA, the CDR3 is TGTGCCAGCAGCTTAGAGGGGGCAGATTATGGCTACACCTTC.

This clonotype was observed many times. The chain combines TRBV3-1 with TRBJ2-3; D may match TRBD1 or TRBD2 (5 bases each). Germline V gene data show CDR1 as LGHDT and CDR2 as YNNKEL (reference sequence). This CDR3 comprises 13 residues. V was clipped by 11 bases and J by 1 base, with 13 bases between them. The CDR3 loop is CAAGAAGTDTQYF. In nucleotides, the CDR3 is TGTGCCGCCGGGGCCGCCGGCACAGATACGCAGTATTTT.

This chain uses TRBV20-1 with TRBJ2-6; D unresolved. Germline lookup yields CDR1 DFQATT and CDR2 SNEGSKA (reference sequence). This CDR3 spans 14 amino acids. V shed 5 bases and J shed 2 bases, with 10 bases lying between them. CDR3 region: CSASPRTGANVLTF. Written as DNA, the CDR3 is TGCAGTGCTTCCCCCCGTACTGGGGCCAACGTCCTGACTTTC.

This clonotype showed up many times. J is TRBJ1-1 and V is TRBV29-1, with D possibly being TRBD1 (6 bases). The CDR3 extends over 13 amino acids. Trimming cost V 0 bases and J 8 bases, with 13 bases left between them. In germline, CDR1 is SQVTM, CDR2 ANQGSEA. The DNA of the CDR3 is TGCAGCGTTGAAGACGGCTGGGGGCAGGAAGCTTTCTTT. Its translation is CSVEDGWGQEAFF.

This clonotype showed up many times. The chain has TRBV11-2 and TRBJ1-4; the D is unclear. The CDR3 has 14 amino acids. The V gene lost 3 bases and the J gene lost 0 bases, with 5 bases spanning the gap. Germline CDR1 is SGHAT and CDR2 is FQNNGV. The CDR3 DNA follows: TGTGCCAGCAGCTTGCAGGCAACTAATGAAAAACTGTTTTTT. This encodes CASSLQATNEKLFF.

Only a few counts were recorded for this clonotype. The J gene is TRBJ2-1, the V gene TRBV12-3 or TRBV12-4; 7 positions match TRBD2. Losses at the gene ends were 4 bases for V and 7 bases for J; bases not matched to a gene: 16. There are 17 residues in the CDR3. CDR3 in DNA: TGTGCCAGCAGTTCGGGGCGGGAAATGATCGGGGGGAATGAGCAGTTCTTC. Translation gives CASSSGREMIGGNEQFF.

This clonotype was counted at least ten times. The rearrangement links TRBV7-7 to TRBJ2-5, with D perhaps TRBD2 (6 bases). The CDR3 totals 16 residues. Trimming pared 1 base from V and 5 bases from J, leaving 17 bases between. The germline gives CDR1 SSHAT, CDR2 FNYEAQ (reference sequence). The CDR3 sequence is CASSLGRAQRGETQYF. CDR3 DNA sequence: TGTGCCAGCAGCTTAGGGAGGGCCCAAAGAGGGGAGACCCAGTACTTC.

In this sample, this clonotype turned up many times. This chain links TRBV11-2 with TRBJ2-5, with TRBD2 identical over 7 bases. The CDR3 runs 16 residues. Germline V CDR1 and CDR2: SGHAT, FQNNGV. With V trimmed by 5 bases and J by 2 bases, 11 bases remained unmatched. The CDR3 loop is CASSPRGSGLQETQYF. DNA of the CDR3: TGTGCCAGCAGCCCCCGAGGTAGCGGGCTTCAAGAGACCCAGTACTTC.

This clonotype was seen a few times. The rearrangement joins TRBV30 to TRBJ2-5; TRBD2 agrees at 7 bases. The CDR3 has 15 residues. The ends lost 0 bases at V and 0 bases at J; junction bases unmatched: 4. Germline loops: CDR1 GTSNPN, CDR2 SVGIG (reference sequence). CDR3 sequence: CAWSVREDYQETQYF. DNA of the CDR3: TGTGCCTGGAGTGTACGGGAGGATTACCAAGAGACCCAGTACTTC.

This clonotype was seen a few times. The chain uses TRBV6-2 or TRBV6-3 and TRBJ1-5; 9 bases are a match to TRBD1. The germline V gene encodes CDR1 MNHEY and CDR2 SVGEGT. The CDR3 is 14 amino acids. The V gene end was trimmed by 5 bases and the J gene end by 5 bases; junction bases not matched to a gene: 4. DNA for the CDR3: TGTGCCAGCAGTCCCGGGACAGGGTATCAGCCCCAGCATTTT. Protein sequence: CASSPGTGYQPQHF.

This clonotype came up a few times. This chain links TRBV18 with TRBJ2-3; 11 bases match TRBD1. The germline V gene encodes CDR1 KGHSH and CDR2 LQKENI. This CDR3 has 14 amino acids. With 3 bases clipped from V and 5 bases from J, the junction kept 1 base outside the gene matches. This chain's CDR3 is CASSPGTGGDTQYF. CDR3 DNA sequence: TGTGCCAGCTCACCCGGGACAGGGGGAGATACGCAGTATTTT.

The genes are TRBV5-5 and TRBJ2-6; D unclear. CDR3 length equals 18 residues. The ends were cut back, 1 base at V and 4 bases at J, with 18 bases in the middle. Germline V lookup: CDR1 SGHKS, CDR2 YYEKEE (reference sequence). The CDR3 loop reads CASSLIDGPWTGANVLTF. The CDR3 DNA reads TGTGCCAGCAGCTTGATAGACGGCCCTTGGACCGGGGCCAACGTCCTGACTTTC.

At least ten counts were recorded for this clonotype. The V call is TRBV10-3, the J call TRBJ2-5; maybe TRBD1 (6 bases). The CDR3 spans 14 residues. The germline V and J ends were trimmed by 6 bases and 2 bases, with 13 bases remaining between them. Germline V CDR1 and CDR2: ENHRY, SYGVKD. For the CDR3, the DNA is TGTGCCATCAGAGAGAGCGGACAGCAAGAGACCCAGTACTTC. The encoded protein is CAIRESGQQETQYF.

Of note for this clonotype: A much larger clone differs by one base, so this may be a read error. The chain uses TRBV5-1 and TRBJ2-6; D not resolved. CDR1 is SGHRS, CDR2 YFSETQ, per germline. The germline V and J ends were trimmed by 0 bases and 8 bases, with 12 bases remaining between them. This CDR3 has 15 residues. CDR3 nucleotides: TGCGCCAGCAGCTTGGAGGGTGACGGGTCCAACGTCCTGACTTTC. Protein: CASSLEGDGSNVLTF.

In its sample, this clonotype was seen many times. The V call is TRBV5-6, the J call TRBJ1-2; perhaps TRBD1 as D (5 bases). Germline V gene data show CDR1 as SGHDT and CDR2 as YYEEEE. With 3 bases removed from V and 2 bases from J, the gap between germline ends came to 8 bases. The CDR3 runs to 13 residues. CDR3 sequence reads: CASSYRKNYGYTF. The CDR3 nucleotides are TGTGCCAGCAGCTACAGGAAGAACTATGGCTACACCTTC.

This clonotype was detected many times. The J gene is TRBJ2-1, the V gene TRBV5-1, with TRBD2 matching over 15 bases. The CDR3 consists of 19 residues. CDR1 is SGHRS and CDR2 is YFSETQ in the germline V gene. Trimming removed 4 bases from V and 4 bases from J; junction bases left unmatched: 12. CDR3 in amino acids: CASSHGLAGGPDYYNEQFF. In nucleotides, the CDR3 is TGCGCCAGCAGCCATGGACTAGCGGGAGGGCCCGATTATTACAATGAGCAGTTCTTC.